The rows below give T cell receptor beta chains drawn from one sample of a study of T-cell memory formation after mild COVID-19. MiXCR, applied by TCRdb to the 5' RACE reads, yields one record per CDR3 protein. The sample records roughly 310,000 distinct CDR3 sequences, about a sixth being singletons. The sequenced sample was PBMCs or a T cell subset sorted from them (not recorded which). These receptors came from a man between 18 and 29 years old who had mild COVID-19 (a few samples of this study predate the infection). Cell type and time point are not known. The CDR3 runs from the conserved cysteine through the conserved F or W. A D gene is named only where the DNA matches it firmly. A row's size may be missing; if present it is once, few, many or a size class.

TRBJ2-3,TRBV7-2,-,few,TGTGCCAGCAGCATTCGGGGTGGCGGGGTGGCGGATACGCAGTATTTT,CASSIRGGGVADTQYF
TRBJ1-1,TRBV12-3/TRBV12-4,TRBD1,-,TGTGCCAGCAGTTTTCCACCCGGACAGGGGAACACTGAAGCTTTCTTT,CASSFPPGQGNTEAFF
TRBJ1-4,TRBV7-2,-,-,TGTGCCAGCAGCGTGAGACCTGGAGCTAATGAAAAACTGTTTTTT,CASSVRPGANEKLFF
TRBJ2-1,TRBV7-6,-,-,TGTGCCAGCAGCCCCCTAGCGAATGAGCAGTTCTTC,CASSPLANEQFF
TRBJ2-2,TRBV12-3/TRBV12-4,TRBD2,few,TGTGCCAGCACAACTAGCGGGGAGGGAACCGGGGAGCTGTTTTTT,CASTTSGEGTGELFF
TRBJ1-2,TRBV6-5,-,few,TGTGCCAGCAGTTACGGCCCCACGGGTAACTCTGGCTACACCTTC,CASSYGPTGNSGYTF
TRBJ2-1,TRBV7-9,TRBD1,few,TGTGCCAGCAGCTTGGGTACAGGGGCAGAGAATGAGCAGTTCTTC,CASSLGTGAENEQFF
TRBJ1-4,TRBV5-1,-,-,TGCGCCAGCAGCTTGGACGGGGGAGGTGAAAAACTGTTTTTT,CASSLDGGGEKLFF
TRBJ2-2,TRBV9,-,-,TGTGCCAGCAGCCCCCGGACAAAAGTAAACACCGGGGAGCTGTTTTTT,CASSPRTKVNTGELFF
TRBJ1-2,TRBV6-2/TRBV6-3,TRBD1,-,TGTGCCAGCAGTGATCCGGGACAGGGGACGGATGGCTACACCTTC,CASSDPGQGTDGYTF